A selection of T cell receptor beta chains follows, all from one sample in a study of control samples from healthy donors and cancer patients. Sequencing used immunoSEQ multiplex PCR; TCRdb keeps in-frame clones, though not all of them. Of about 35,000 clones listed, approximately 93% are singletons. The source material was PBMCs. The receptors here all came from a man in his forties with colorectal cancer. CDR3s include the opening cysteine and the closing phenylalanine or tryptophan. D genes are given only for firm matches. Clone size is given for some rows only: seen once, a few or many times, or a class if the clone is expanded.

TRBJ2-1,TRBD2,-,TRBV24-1,CATSDAGLAGDEQFF,TGTGCCACCAGTGATGCGGGACTAGCGGGGGACGAGCAGTTCTTC
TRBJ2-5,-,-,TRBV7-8,CASSTTGLYLETQYF,TGTGCCAGCAGCACCACGGGACTCTACCTAGAGACCCAGTACTTC
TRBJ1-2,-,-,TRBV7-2,CASSPRQSYGYTF,TGTGCCAGCAGCCCGCGTCAGAGTTATGGCTACACCTTC
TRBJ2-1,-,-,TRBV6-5,CASRGVPNEQFF,TGTGCCAGCAGAGGGGTGCCCAATGAGCAGTTCTTC
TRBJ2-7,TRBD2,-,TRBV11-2,CASSGRAYEQYF,TGTGCCAGCAGTGGGAGGGCGTACGAGCAGTACTTC
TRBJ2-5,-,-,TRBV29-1,CSLGHGKGETQYF,TGCAGCCTGGGCCACGGGAAGGGAGAGACCCAGTACTTC
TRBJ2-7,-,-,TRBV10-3,CAISESSRTGSYEQYF,TGTGCCATCAGTGAGTCAAGTCGGACCGGTTCCTACGAGCAGTACTTC
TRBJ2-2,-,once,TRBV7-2,CASSLVGRSGLRNTGELFF,TGTGCCAGCAGCTTAGTAGGGAGGTCGGGACTGAGGAACACCGGGGAGCTGTTTTTT
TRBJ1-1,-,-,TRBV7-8,CASRLGVNTEAFF,TGTGCCAGCAGGCTAGGGGTGAACACTGAAGCTTTCTTT
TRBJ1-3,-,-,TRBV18,CASSPPTDRNTIYF,TGTGCCAGCTCACCCCCGACGGATAGAAACACCATATATTTT
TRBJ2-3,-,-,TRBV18,CASSPPSSTDTQYF,TGTGCCAGCTCACCACCTTCCAGCACAGATACGCAGTATTTT
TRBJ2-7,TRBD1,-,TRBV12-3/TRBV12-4,CASSPGQGEEYF,TGTGCCAGCAGCCCCGGACAGGGGGAGGAGTACTTC
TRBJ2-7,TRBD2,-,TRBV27,CASSRLAGNYEQYF,TGTGCCAGCAGTAGACTAGCGGGGAACTACGAGCAGTACTTC
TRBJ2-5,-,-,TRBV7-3,CASSLTPGLGETQYF,TGTGCCAGCAGCCTGACTCCCGGGTTAGGGGAGACCCAGTACTTC
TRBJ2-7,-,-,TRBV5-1,CASSIQGYEQYF,TGCGCCAGCAGCATACAGGGCTACGAGCAGTACTTC
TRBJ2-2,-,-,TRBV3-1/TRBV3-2,CASSQGGTGNTGELFF,TGTGCCAGCAGCCAAGGCGGTACAGGGAACACCGGGGAGCTGTTTTTT
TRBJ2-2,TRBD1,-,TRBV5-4,CASSLRAAGGTGELFF,TGTGCCAGCAGCTTGAGGGCAGCAGGGGGCACCGGGGAGCTGTTTTTT
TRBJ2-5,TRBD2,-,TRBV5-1,CASSPGLAGGQETQYF,TGCGCCAGCAGCCCGGGATTAGCGGGGGGGCAAGAGACCCAGTACTTC
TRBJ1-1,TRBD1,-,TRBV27,CASSPYGTGTTEAFF,TGTGCCAGCAGTCCTTACGGGACAGGGACGACTGAAGCTTTCTTT
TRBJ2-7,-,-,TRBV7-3,CASSLLGVGEQYF,TGTGCCAGCAGCTTATTAGGTGTTGGCGAGCAGTACTTC
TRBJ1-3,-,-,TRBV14,CASSQGGTLAGGNTIYF,TGTGCCAGCAGCCAAGGTGGAACTCTGGCGGGTGGAAACACCATATATTTT
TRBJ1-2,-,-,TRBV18,CASSPGTYGYTF,TGTGCCAGCTCACCAGGGACCTATGGCTACACCTTC
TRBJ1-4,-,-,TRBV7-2,CASGRGALNEKLFF,TGTGCTTCAGGGCGGGGGGCGCTTAATGAAAAACTGTTTTTT
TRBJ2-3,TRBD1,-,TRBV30,CAHHRGLASDTQYF,TGTGCCCACCATAGGGGGCTAGCATCAGATACGCAGTATTTT